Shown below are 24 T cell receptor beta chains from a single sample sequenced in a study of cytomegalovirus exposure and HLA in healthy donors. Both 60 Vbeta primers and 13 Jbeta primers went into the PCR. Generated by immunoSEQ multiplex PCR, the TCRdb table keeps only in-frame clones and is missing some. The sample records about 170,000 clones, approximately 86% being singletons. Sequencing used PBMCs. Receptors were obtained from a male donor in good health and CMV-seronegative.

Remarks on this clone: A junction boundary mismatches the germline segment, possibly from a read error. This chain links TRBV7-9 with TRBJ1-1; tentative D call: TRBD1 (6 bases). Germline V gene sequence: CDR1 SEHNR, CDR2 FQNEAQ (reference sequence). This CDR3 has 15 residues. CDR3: CSSRPTGQLNTEAFF. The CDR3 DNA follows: TGTTCCAGCAGACCGACAGGACAACTGAACACTGAAGCTTTCTTT.

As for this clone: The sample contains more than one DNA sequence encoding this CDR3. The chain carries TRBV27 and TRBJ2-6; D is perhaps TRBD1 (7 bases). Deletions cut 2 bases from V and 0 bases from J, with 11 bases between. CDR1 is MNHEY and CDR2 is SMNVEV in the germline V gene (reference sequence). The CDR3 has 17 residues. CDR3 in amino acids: CASSLGGGPSGANVLTF. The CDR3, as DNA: TGTGCCAGCAGTTTAGGAGGGGGCCCCTCTGGGGCCAACGTCCTGACTTTC.

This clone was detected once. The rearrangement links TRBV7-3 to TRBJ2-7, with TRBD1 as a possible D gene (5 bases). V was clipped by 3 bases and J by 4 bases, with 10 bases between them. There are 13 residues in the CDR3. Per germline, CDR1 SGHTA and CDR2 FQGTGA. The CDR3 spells CASSFGKGYEQYF. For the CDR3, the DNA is TGTGCCAGCAGCTTTGGAAAGGGGTACGAGCAGTACTTC.

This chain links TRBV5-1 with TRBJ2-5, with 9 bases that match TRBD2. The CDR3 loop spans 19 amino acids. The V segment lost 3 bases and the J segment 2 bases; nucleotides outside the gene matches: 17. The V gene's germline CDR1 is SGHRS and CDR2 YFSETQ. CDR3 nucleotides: TGCGCCAGCAGCTCCGGACTACTGCGGGAGGGCCTAGGGCAAGAGACCCAGTACTTC. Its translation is CASSSGLLREGLGQETQYF.

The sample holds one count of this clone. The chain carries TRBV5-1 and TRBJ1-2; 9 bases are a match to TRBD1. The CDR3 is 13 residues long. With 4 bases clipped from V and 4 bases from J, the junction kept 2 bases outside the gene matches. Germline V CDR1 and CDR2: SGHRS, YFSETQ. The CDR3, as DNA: TGCGCCAGCAGCCCGGACAGGGGCTATGGCTACACCTTC. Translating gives CASSPDRGYGYTF.

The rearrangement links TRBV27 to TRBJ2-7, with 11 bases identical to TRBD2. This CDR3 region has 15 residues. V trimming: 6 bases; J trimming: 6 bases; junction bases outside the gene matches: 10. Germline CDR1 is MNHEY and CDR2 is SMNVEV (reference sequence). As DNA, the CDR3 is TGTGCCAGCAGGTTAGCGGGAGGGCACCCTTTCGAGCAGTACTTC. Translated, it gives CASRLAGGHPFEQYF.

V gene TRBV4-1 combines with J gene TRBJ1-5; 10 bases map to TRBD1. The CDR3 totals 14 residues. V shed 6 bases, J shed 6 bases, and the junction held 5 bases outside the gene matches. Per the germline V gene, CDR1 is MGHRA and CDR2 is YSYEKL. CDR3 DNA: TGCGCCAGCAGACGACAGGGGGCTGGTCAGCCCCAGCATTTT. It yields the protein CASRRQGAGQPQHF.

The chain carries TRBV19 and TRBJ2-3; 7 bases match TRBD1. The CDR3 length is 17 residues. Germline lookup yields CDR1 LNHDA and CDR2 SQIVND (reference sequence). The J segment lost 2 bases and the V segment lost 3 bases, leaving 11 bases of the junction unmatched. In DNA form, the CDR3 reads TGTGCCAGTAGTATGTTAGGGGGCGGGTCGATCACAGATACGCAGTATTTT. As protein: CASSMLGGGSITDTQYF. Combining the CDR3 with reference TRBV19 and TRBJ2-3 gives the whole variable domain DGGITQSPKYLFRKEGQNVTLSCEQNLNHDAMYWYRQDPGQGLRLIYYSQIVNDFQKGDIAEGYSVSREKKESFPLTVTSAQKNPTAFYLCASSMLGGGSITDTQYFGPGTRLTVL.

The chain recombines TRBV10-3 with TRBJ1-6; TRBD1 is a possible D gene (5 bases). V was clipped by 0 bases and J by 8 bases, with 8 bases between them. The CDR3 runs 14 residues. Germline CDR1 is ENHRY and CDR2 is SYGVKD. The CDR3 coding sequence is TGTGCCATCAGTGAGTCGGGAGGGGATTCACCCCTCCACTTT. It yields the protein CAISESGGDSPLHF.

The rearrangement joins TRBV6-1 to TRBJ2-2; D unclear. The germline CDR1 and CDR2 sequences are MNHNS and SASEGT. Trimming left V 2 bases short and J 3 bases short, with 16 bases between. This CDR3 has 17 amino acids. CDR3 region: CASSEPWAAADTGELFF. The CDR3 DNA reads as TGTGCCAGCAGTGAACCCTGGGCAGCCGCCGACACCGGGGAGCTGTTTTTT.

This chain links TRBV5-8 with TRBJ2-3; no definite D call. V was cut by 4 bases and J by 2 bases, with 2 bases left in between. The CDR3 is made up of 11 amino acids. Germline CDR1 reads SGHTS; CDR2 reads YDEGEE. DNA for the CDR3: TGTGCCAGCAGCCACACAGATACGCAGTATTTT. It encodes CASSHTDTQYF.

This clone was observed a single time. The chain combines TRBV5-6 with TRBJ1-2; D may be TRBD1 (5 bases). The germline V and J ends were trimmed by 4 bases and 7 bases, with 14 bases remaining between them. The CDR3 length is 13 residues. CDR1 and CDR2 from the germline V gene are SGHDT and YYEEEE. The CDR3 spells CASSPSGFPGYTF. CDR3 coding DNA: TGTGCCAGCAGCCCCTCAGGGTTTCCTGGCTACACCTTC. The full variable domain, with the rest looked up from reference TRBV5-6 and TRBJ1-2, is DAGVTQSPTHLIKTRGQQVTLRCSPKSGHDTVSWYQQALGQGPQFIFQYYEEEERQRGNFPDRFSGHQFPNYSSELNVNALLLGDSALYLCASSPSGFPGYTFGSGTRLTVV.

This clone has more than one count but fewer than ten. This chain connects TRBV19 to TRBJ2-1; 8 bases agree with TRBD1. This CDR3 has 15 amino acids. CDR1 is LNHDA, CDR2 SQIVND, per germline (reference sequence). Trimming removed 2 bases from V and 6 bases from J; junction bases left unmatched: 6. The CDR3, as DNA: TGTGCCAGTAGTATACAGGACAGGGAGACCAATGAGCAGTTCTTC. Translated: CASSIQDRETNEQFF.

CDR3 loop: CASSKDWLPPYEQYF. The CDR3 nucleotides are TGTGCCAGCAGCAAAGACTGGTTGCCTCCGTACGAGCAGTACTTC. This rearrangement joins TRBV7-6 to TRBJ2-7; D is unresolved. V lost 5 bases, J lost 4 bases, and 18 bases lay in between. Per germline, CDR1 SGHVS and CDR2 FNYEAQ. This CDR3 is 15 amino acids long.

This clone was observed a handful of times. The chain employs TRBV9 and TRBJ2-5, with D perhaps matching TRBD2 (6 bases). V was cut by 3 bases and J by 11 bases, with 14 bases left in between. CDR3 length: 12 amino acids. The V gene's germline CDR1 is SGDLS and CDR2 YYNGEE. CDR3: CASSAGRGQQYF. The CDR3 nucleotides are TGTGCCAGCAGCGCCGGGCGGGGTCAGCAGTACTTC.

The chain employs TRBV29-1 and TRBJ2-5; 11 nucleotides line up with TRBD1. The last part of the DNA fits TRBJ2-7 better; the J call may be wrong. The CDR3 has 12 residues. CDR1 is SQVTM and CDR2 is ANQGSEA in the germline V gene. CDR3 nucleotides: TGCAGCGGGAGGACAGGGGGCCACGAGCAGTACTTC. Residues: CSGRTGGHEQYF.

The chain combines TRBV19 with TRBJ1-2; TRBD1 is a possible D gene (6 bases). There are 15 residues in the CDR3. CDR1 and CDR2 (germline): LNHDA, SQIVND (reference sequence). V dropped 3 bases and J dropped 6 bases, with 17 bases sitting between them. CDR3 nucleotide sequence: TGTGCCAGTAGTATTTGGCCAGGGGATAAGGATGGCTACACCTTC. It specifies CASSIWPGDKDGYTF. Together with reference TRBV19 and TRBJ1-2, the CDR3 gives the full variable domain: DGGITQSPKYLFRKEGQNVTLSCEQNLNHDAMYWYRQDPGQGLRLIYYSQIVNDFQKGDIAEGYSVSREKKESFPLTVTSAQKNPTAFYLCASSIWPGDKDGYTFGSGTRLTVV.

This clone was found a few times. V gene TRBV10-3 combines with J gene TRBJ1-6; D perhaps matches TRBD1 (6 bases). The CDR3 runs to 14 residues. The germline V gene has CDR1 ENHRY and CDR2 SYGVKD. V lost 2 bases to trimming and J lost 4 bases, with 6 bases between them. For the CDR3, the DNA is TGTGCCATCAGTGAGGGACAGTATAATTCACCCCTCCACTTT. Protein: CAISEGQYNSPLHF.

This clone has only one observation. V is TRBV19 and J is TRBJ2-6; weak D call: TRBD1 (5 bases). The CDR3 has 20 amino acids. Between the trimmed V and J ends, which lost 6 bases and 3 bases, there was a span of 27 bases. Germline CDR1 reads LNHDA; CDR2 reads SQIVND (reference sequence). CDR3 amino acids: CASSDLIQGTAPSGANVLTF. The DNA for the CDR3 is TGTGCCAGTAGCGACCTCATTCAGGGTACCGCCCCTAGTGGGGCCAACGTCCTGACTTTC.

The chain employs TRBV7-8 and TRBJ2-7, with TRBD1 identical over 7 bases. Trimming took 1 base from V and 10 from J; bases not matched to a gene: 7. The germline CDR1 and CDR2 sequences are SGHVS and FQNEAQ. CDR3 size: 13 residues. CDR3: CASSLGDRALQYF. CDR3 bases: TGTGCCAGCAGCTTAGGAGACAGGGCTCTACAGTACTTC. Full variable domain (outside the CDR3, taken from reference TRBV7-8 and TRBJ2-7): GAGVSQSPRYKVAKRGQDVALRCDPISGHVSLFWYQQALGQGPEFLTYFQNEAQLDKSGLPSDRFFAERPEGSVSTLKIQRTQQEDSAVYLCASSLGDRALQYFGPGTRLTVT.

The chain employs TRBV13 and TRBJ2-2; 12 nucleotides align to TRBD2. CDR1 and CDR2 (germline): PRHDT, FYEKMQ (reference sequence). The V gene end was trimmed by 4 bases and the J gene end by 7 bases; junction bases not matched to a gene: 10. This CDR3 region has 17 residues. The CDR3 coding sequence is TGTGCCAGCAGCTCCCGGACTAGCGGGGAGGTTCTCGGGGAGCTGTTTTTT. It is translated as CASSSRTSGEVLGELFF.

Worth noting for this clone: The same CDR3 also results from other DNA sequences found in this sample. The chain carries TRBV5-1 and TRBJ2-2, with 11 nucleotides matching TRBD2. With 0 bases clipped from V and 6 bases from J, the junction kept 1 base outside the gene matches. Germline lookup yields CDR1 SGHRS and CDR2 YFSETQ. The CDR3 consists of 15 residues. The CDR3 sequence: CASSLELAGAGELFF. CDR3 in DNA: TGCGCCAGCAGCTTGGAACTAGCGGGAGCCGGGGAGCTGTTTTTT. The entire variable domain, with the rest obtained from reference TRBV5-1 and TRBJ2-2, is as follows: KAGVTQTPRYLIKTRGQQVTLSCSPISGHRSVSWYQQTPGQGLQFLFEYFSETQRNKGNFPGRFSGRQFSNSRSEMNVSTLELGDSALYLCASSLELAGAGELFFGEGSRLTVL.

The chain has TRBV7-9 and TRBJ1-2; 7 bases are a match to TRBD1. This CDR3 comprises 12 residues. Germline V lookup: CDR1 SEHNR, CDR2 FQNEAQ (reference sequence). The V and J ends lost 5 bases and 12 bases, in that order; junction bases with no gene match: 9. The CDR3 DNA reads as TGTGCCAGCAGCCTGCCGAGACAGGGAAACACCTTC. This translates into CASSLPRQGNTF.

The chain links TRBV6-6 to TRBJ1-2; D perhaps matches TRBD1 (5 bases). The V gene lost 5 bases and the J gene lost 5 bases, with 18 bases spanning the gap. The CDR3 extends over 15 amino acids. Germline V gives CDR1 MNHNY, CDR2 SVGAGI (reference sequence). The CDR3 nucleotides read TGTGCCAGCAGTGAGCCGGGCGGGGGTGATTATGGCTACACCTTC. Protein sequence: CASSEPGGGDYGYTF.